One and the same sample provided the 25 T cell receptor beta chains below, sequenced in a study of blood T cell repertoires in COVID-19. This table comes from immunoSEQ multiplex PCR, and its TCRdb copy is limited to in-frame clones, with some not included. The repertoire has over 200,000 clones, roughly 85% of them found once; the top ten carry around 19%. Sequencing was carried out using PBMCs or T cells enriched from blood (not recorded which). These receptors originate from a man between 40 and 49 years old who had recovered from COVID-19.

This chain joins TRBV2 and TRBJ2-2; TRBD1 might be the D (6 bases). The germline V gene has CDR1 SNHLY and CDR2 FYNNEI. Trimming left V 2 bases short and J 2 bases short, with 9 bases between. This CDR3 is 15 amino acids long. CDR3 bases: TGTGCCAGCAGTGAACAGGGGACAAACACCGGGGAGCTGTTTTTT. Encoded protein: CASSEQGTNTGELFF.

The chain has TRBV29-1 and TRBJ2-1; D may be TRBD1 (5 bases). The CDR3 is 13 residues long. CDR1 and CDR2 (germline): SQVTM, ANQGSEA. Trimming removed 4 bases from V and 15 bases from J, with 22 bases in between. The CDR3 loop reads CSVGPDLQGRGFF. The CDR3, as DNA: TGCAGCGTTGGCCCCGATTTGCAGGGAAGAGGGTTCTTC.

The V call is TRBV6-4, the J call TRBJ1-2; possibly TRBD1 for D (5 bases). The CDR3 length is 15 residues. Germline-derived CDR1 and CDR2 are MRHNA and SNTAGT. Trimming shortened V by 10 bases and J by 0 bases, and 18 bases separated the two germline ends. The CDR3 DNA follows: TGTGCCATCATTACCCACAGGAGAGCTAACTATGGCTACACCTTC. Translation gives CAIITHRRANYGYTF.

This chain joins TRBV18 and TRBJ2-7; no firm D call. This CDR3 contains 14 residues. V dropped 5 bases and J dropped 5 bases, with 16 bases sitting between them. Germline V gene data show CDR1 as KGHSH and CDR2 as LQKENI. CDR3 amino acids: CASSTDTQRHEQYF. The CDR3 nucleotides read TGTGCCAGCTCAACTGACACCCAACGCCACGAGCAGTACTTC.

The chain uses TRBV4-1 and TRBJ1-2; weak D call: TRBD1 (5 bases). The CDR3 covers 15 residues. Trimming left V 1 base short and J 2 bases short, with 11 bases between. Germline loops: CDR1 MGHRA, CDR2 YSYEKL. In DNA, the CDR3 is TGCGCCAGCAGCCAAGTAAGGTCAGGGAACTATGGCTACACCTTC. Translating it yields CASSQVRSGNYGYTF.

The count of this clone is one. This chain links TRBV2 with TRBJ2-2; weak D call: TRBD1 (5 bases). Trimming stripped 8 bases from V and 1 base from J, with 8 bases between. In germline, CDR1 is SNHLY, CDR2 FYNNEI. CDR3 size: 13 residues. CDR3 bases: TGTGCCAGCGGGCAGGGGAACACCGGGGAGCTGTTTTTT. This sequence encodes CASGQGNTGELFF.

The rearrangement uses TRBV13 and TRBJ2-1; D not resolved. With 3 bases removed from V and 7 bases from J, the gap between germline ends came to 4 bases. CDR3 size: 11 residues. Germline CDR1 PRHDT, CDR2 FYEKMQ (reference sequence). The CDR3 DNA follows: TGTGCCAGCAGCTTTACAAATGAGCAGTTCTTC. Its protein product is CASSFTNEQFF.

The rearrangement joins TRBV12-3 or TRBV12-4 to TRBJ2-3, with 7 bases fitting TRBD1. This CDR3 has 12 residues. V shed 8 bases, J shed 2 bases, and the junction held 1 base outside the gene matches. The CDR3 coding sequence is TGTGCCAGCCAGGGGGACACAGATACGCAGTATTTT. It codes for CASQGDTDTQYF.

This sequence joins TRBV27 and TRBJ2-5; D remains unclear. Trimming cost V 8 bases and J 3 bases, with 10 bases left between them. This CDR3 has 12 amino acids. Germline V CDR1 and CDR2: MNHEY, SMNVEV (reference sequence). This chain's CDR3 is CASGQYEETQYF. In nucleotides, the CDR3 is TGTGCCAGCGGGCAGTATGAAGAGACCCAGTACTTC.

This clone was observed a handful of times. V is TRBV5-6 and J is TRBJ2-7; 11 positions match TRBD2. The V gene's germline CDR1 is SGHDT and CDR2 YYEEEE. The CDR3 extends over 15 amino acids. J gave up 0 bases and V 1 base, and 0 bases lay outside the gene matches. CDR3 in amino acids: CASSLTSGGSYEQYF. The DNA for the CDR3 is TGTGCCAGCAGCTTGACTAGCGGGGGCTCCTACGAGCAGTACTTC.

This clone showed up just once. The DNA of the CDR3 is TGTGCCATCAGCAAGGACAGCTATGGAAACACCATATATTTT. Its translation: CAISKDSYGNTIYF. The chain couples TRBV10-3 to TRBJ1-3; possible D gene TRBD1, 6 bases. Germline V gene data show CDR1 as ENHRY and CDR2 as SYGVKD. V lost 6 bases and J 3 bases, leaving 12 bases between the germline ends. The CDR3 runs 14 residues.

This clone was counted only a few times. The chain has TRBV29-1 and TRBJ1-1, with TRBD1 identical over 8 bases. This CDR3 is 13 amino acids long. V gave up 7 bases and J gave up 0 bases; unmatched junction bases: 4. Germline V CDR1 and CDR2: SQVTM, ANQGSEA. The CDR3 DNA reads TGCAGCGCTAGGGACAGGTTGAACACTGAAGCTTTCTTT. Protein product: CSARDRLNTEAFF.

CDR3 sequence reads: CASSLGQNSGANVLTF. For the CDR3, the DNA is TGCGCCAGCAGCTTGGGACAGAACTCTGGGGCCAACGTCCTGACTTTC. The chain joins TRBV5-1 to TRBJ2-6; weak D call: TRBD1 (5 bases). The length of the CDR3 is 16 residues. Germline CDR1 is SGHRS and CDR2 is YFSETQ. Trimming left V 0 bases short and J 0 bases short, with 7 bases between.

The V call is TRBV4-3, the J call TRBJ2-3; TRBD2 agrees at 9 bases. Germline CDR1 is LGHNA and CDR2 is YSLEER. The CDR3 length is 18 residues. J was trimmed by 0 bases and V by 3 bases; bases with no gene match: 10. The DNA for the CDR3 is TGCGCCAGCAGCCAGGAACTACGACTAGCGGCTAGCACAGATACGCAGTATTTT. Its translation: CASSQELRLAASTDTQYF.

The chain recombines TRBV6-5 with TRBJ1-1; no clear D gene. Trimming took 8 bases from V and 4 from J, leaving 8 bases between them. The V gene's germline CDR1 is MNHEY and CDR2 SVGAGI. The CDR3 consists of 11 residues. The CDR3 is CASQHRTEAFF. CDR3 DNA: TGTGCCAGCCAACATCGCACTGAAGCTTTCTTT.

V gene TRBV6-1 combines with J gene TRBJ2-1; possibly TRBD2 for D (5 bases). CDR3 length equals 15 residues. Germline V lookup: CDR1 MNHNS, CDR2 SASEGT. The V gene lost 0 bases and the J gene lost 8 bases, with 14 bases spanning the gap. The CDR3 DNA is TGTGCCAGCAGTGAAGCGGGAGCCTTTACGTATGAGCAGTTCTTC. Residues: CASSEAGAFTYEQFF.

This chain uses TRBV11-1 with TRBJ1-6; D unclear. The CDR3 is made up of 14 amino acids. Trimming removed 1 base from V and 5 bases from J, with 6 bases in between. The germline gives CDR1 SGHAT, CDR2 FQDESV (reference sequence). CDR3 DNA: TGTGCCAGCAGCTTAGGACAAGATAATTCACCCCTCCACTTT. Its translation: CASSLGQDNSPLHF.

This clone was detected only a few times. The chain is built from TRBV7-2 and TRBJ2-2; 13 bases are shared with TRBD2. Losses at the gene ends were 4 bases for V and 5 bases for J; bases not matched to a gene: 4. Germline V CDR1 and CDR2: SGHTA, FQGNSA. The CDR3 is made up of 16 amino acids. The CDR3: CASSWTSGRKTGELFF. The CDR3 nucleotides are TGTGCCAGCAGCTGGACTAGCGGGAGAAAGACCGGGGAGCTGTTTTTT. The full variable domain, rest sourced from reference TRBV7-2 and TRBJ2-2, is GAGVSQSPSNKVTEKGKDVELRCDPISGHTALYWYRQSLGQGLEFLIYFQGNSAPDKSGLPSDRFSAERTGGSVSTLTIQRTQQEDSAVYLCASSWTSGRKTGELFFGEGSRLTVL.

The genes are TRBV24-1 and TRBJ1-1, with D maybe TRBD1 (5 bases). This CDR3 spans 13 amino acids. The V end lost 7 bases, the J end lost 4 bases, and 12 bases lay between the germline ends. The germline CDR1 and CDR2 sequences are KGHDR and SFDVKD. As DNA, the CDR3 is TGTGCCACCAGGGCGGGGGGTAGCACTGAAGCTTTCTTT. As protein: CATRAGGSTEAFF.

The CDR3 nucleotides are TGTGCCTGGAACGGGGAGGGTGAAGCTTTCTTT. It yields the protein CAWNGEGEAFF. This sequence joins TRBV30 and TRBJ1-1, with D uncertain. Germline V lookup: CDR1 GTSNPN, CDR2 SVGIG (reference sequence). V was trimmed by 4 bases and J by 7 bases, leaving 10 bases between them. This CDR3 region has 11 residues.

The chain links TRBV7-9 to TRBJ2-2; 8 bases are shared with TRBD2. The V and J ends lost 4 bases and 0 bases, in that order; junction bases with no gene match: 4. CDR3 size: 16 residues. Germline CDR1 SEHNR, CDR2 FQNEAQ (reference sequence). CDR3 residues: CASSSIAGTNTGELFF. As DNA, the CDR3 is TGTGCCAGCAGCTCCATAGCGGGAACGAACACCGGGGAGCTGTTTTTT.

The gene calls are TRBV27 and TRBJ2-1; 7 nucleotides match TRBD2. The CDR3 has 16 residues. Germline V lookup: CDR1 MNHEY, CDR2 SMNVEV (reference sequence). V lost 0 bases, J lost 4 bases, and 6 bases stayed unmatched. DNA of the CDR3: TGTGCCAGCAGTTTATCGATCCTAGCGGTGTACAATGAGCAGTTCTTC. It translates to CASSLSILAVYNEQFF.

The chain combines TRBV7-3 with TRBJ2-5, with TRBD1 identical over 11 bases. The ends lost 5 bases at V and 5 bases at J; junction bases unmatched: 7. Germline V gene data show CDR1 as SGHTA and CDR2 as FQGTGA. The CDR3 is 15 amino acids. The CDR3 sequence: CASSVGQGAWETQYF. The CDR3 nucleotides are TGTGCCAGCAGCGTTGGACAGGGGGCTTGGGAGACCCAGTACTTC.

The chain carries TRBV19 and TRBJ2-7; 9 bases are shared with TRBD1. The trim removed 4 bases at V and 6 bases at J, leaving 7 bases unmatched. This CDR3 has 14 amino acids. Germline V lookup: CDR1 LNHDA, CDR2 SQIVND (reference sequence). CDR3 nucleotide sequence: TGTGCCAGTAGTAACCAGGGACAGGGTAGCGAGCAGTACTTC. It yields the protein CASSNQGQGSEQYF.

The rearrangement joins TRBV29-1 to TRBJ2-3, with 13 bases aligning to TRBD2. CDR1 and CDR2 (germline): SQVTM, ANQGSEA. V dropped 0 bases and J dropped 9; count of bases not matched to a gene: 9. The CDR3 length is 16 residues. The CDR3 DNA reads TGCAGCGTTGAAGATTCGGGACTAGCGGGATCTTCCACGCAGTATTTT. It codes for CSVEDSGLAGSSTQYF.